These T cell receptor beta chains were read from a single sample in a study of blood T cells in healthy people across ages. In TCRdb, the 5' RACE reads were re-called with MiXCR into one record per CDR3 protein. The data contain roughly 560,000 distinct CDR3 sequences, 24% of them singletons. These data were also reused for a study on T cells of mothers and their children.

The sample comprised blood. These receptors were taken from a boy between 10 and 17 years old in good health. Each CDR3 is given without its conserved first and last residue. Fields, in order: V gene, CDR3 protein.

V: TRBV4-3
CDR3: ASSQDVGTSSYEQY

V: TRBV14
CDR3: ASSQVWPGRDSTDTQY

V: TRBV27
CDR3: ASQGLGNQPQH

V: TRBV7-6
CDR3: AGSSPFSGGAYEQY

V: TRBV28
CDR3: ASSPIGQGSGNQPQH

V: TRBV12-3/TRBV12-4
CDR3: ASSPSGLAGVGETQY

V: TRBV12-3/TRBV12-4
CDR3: ASSTTPGPSYEQY

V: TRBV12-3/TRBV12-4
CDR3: ASSNSGTGGFTNEKLF

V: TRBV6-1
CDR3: ASSVRGTNEKLF

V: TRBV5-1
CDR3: ASSLGPDISYEQY

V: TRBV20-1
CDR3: SARVGTRRGTGTSWANYGYT

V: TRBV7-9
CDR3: ASSRGLAKVSDTQY

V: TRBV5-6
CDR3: ASSLATGTSDNEQF

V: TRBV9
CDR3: ASSVEGLALYEQY

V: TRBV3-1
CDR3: ASSQGQDSYNEQF

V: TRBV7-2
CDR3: ASSTTSAQETQY

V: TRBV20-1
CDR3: SARLGSDTQY

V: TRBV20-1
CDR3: SASLGVTTEAF

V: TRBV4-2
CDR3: ASSQDWTEAYEQY

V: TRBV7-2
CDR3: ASSLTSGRADEQF

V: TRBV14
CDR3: ASSRYRGRGEAF

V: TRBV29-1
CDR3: SVVGPNYNEQF

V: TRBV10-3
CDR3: AWGFQETQY

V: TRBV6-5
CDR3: ASSQDPMRSSPLH

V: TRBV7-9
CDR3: ASSLDSGSAYNEQF

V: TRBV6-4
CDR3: ASSDFAGTAEETQY

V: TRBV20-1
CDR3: SAAGGADTQY

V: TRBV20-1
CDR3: SASGGAGGPSHNEQF

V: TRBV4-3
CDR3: ASSQARQQETQY

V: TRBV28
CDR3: ASSLNINRTNEKLF

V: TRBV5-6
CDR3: ASSLALQGINIQY

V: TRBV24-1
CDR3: ATSDFELGQGYTDTQY

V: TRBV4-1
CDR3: ASSTDRSSYNEQF

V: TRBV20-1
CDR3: SARVASTDTQY

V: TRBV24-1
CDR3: ATSDLLGSSQY

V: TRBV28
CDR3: ASSSHSGANVLT

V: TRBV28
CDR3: ASSFTEGMGLETQY

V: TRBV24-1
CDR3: ATTAGSNQPQH

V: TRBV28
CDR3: ASSFMESYTEAF

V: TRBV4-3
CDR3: ASSHDPGLRSEQF

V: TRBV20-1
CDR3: SASEGTGSYNEQF

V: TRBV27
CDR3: ASSPGITLWDEQY

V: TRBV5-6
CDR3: ASSLEQVYEAF

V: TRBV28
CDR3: ASLLGTSGRDEQF

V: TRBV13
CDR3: ASSFAWGSADTQY

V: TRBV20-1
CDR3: SARPTGNSYEQY

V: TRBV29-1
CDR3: SVVGQGVWDEQF

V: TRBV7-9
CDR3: ASSSLTGEQY

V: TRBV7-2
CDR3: ASSFLTRGMETQY

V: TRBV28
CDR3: ASSSDGTSLDEQF

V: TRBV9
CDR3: ASSVSSLAGARETQY

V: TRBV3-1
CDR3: ASSQVRQPYEQY

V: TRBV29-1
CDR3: SGSGGQTDTRY